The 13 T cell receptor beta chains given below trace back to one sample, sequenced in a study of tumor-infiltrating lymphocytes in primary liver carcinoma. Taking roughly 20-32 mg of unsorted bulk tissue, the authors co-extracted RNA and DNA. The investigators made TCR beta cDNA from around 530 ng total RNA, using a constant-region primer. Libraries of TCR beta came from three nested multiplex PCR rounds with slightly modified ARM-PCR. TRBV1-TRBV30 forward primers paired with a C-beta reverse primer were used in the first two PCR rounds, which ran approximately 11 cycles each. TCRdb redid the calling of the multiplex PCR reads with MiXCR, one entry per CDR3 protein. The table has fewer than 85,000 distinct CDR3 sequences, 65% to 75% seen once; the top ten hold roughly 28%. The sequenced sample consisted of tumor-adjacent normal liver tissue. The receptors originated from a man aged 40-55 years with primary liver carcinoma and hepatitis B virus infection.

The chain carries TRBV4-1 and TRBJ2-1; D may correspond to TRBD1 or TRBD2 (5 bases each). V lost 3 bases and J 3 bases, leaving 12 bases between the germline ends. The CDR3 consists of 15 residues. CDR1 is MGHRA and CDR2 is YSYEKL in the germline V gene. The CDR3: CASSQGPADYNEQFF. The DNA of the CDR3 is TGCGCCAGCAGCCAGGGACCAGCGGACTACAATGAGCAGTTCTTC.

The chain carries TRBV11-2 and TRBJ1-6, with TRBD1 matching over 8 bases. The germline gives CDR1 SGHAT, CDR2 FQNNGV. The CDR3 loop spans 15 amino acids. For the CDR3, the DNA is TGTGTTAGCAGACTAACCGGACAGGGCGAATCACCCCTCCACTTT. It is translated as CVSRLTGQGESPLHF.

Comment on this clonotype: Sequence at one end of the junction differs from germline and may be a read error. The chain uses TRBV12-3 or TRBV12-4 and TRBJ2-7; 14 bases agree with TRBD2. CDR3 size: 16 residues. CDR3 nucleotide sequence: TGTACCAGCAGTTTACCCTCTGGGACTAGCGGGAGCGAGCAGTACTTT. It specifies CTSSLPSGTSGSEQYF.

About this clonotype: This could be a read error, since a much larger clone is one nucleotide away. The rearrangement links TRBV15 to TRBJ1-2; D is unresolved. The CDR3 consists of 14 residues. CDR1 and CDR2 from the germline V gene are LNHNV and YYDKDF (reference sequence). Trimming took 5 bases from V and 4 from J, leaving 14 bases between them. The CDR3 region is CATSPNQESYGYTF. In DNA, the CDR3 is TGTGCCACCAGCCCCAATCAGGAATCCTATGGCTACACCTTC.

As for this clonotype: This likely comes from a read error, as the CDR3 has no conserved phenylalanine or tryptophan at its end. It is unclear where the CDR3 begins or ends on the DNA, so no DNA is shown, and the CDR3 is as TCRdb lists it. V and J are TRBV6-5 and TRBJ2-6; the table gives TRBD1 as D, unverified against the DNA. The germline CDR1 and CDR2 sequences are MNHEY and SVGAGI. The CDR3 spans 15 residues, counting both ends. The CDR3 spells CASSRDRAGANVQTS.

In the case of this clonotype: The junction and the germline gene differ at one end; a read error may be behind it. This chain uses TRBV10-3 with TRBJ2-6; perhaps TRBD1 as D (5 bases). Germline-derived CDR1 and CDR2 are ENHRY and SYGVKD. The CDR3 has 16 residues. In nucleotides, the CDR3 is TGCGCCATCAGTGTATCGGCAACCTCTGGGGCCAACGTCCCGACTTTC. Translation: CAISVSATSGANVPTF.

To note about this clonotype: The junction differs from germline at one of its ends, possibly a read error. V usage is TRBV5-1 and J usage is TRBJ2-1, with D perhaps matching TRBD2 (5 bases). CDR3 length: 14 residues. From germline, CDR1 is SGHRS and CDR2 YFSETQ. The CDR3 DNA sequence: TGCGCCAGGAGCTTCAGCGGAGCTTACAATGAGCAGTTCTTC. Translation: CARSFSGAYNEQFF.

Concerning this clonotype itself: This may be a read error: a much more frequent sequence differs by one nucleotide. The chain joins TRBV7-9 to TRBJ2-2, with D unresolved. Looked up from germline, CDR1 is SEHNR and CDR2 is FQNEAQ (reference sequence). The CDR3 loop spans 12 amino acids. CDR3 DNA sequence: TGTGTCAGCAGGTCGAACACCGGGGAGCTGTTTTTT. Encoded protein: CVSRSNTGELFF.

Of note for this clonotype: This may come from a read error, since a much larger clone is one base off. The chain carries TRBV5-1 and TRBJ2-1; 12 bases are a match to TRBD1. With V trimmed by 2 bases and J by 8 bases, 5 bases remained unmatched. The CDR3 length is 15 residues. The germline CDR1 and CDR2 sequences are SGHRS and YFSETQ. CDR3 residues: CASSFGTGGIDEQFF. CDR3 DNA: TGCGCCAGCAGCTTCGGGACAGGGGGCATCGATGAGCAGTTCTTC.

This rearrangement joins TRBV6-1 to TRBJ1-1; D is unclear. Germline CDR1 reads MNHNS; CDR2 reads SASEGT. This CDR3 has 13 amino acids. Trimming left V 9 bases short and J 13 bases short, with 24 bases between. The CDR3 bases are TGTGCCAGTCTGATTCCAGGACCTCGAATGGGTTTCTTT. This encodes CASLIPGPRMGFF.

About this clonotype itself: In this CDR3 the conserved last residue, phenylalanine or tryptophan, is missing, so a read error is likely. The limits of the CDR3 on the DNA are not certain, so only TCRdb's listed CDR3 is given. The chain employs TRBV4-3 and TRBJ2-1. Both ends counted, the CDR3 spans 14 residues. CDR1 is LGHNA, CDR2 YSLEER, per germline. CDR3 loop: CASSQVRTNNEQLL.

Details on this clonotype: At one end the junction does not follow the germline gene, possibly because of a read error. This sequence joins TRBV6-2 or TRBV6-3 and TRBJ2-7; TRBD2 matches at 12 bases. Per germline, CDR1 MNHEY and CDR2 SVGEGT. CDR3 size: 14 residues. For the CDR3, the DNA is TGTGCCGGCAGTTGGACTAGCGGGAATGGGGTGCAGTACTTC. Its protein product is CAGSWTSGNGVQYF.

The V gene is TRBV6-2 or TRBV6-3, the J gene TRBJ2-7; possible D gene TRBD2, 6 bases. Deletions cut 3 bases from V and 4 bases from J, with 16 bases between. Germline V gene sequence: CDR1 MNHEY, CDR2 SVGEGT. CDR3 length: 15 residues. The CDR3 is CASSYGTGAWYEQYF. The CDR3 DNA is TGTGCCAGCAGTTATGGAACGGGAGCATGGTACGAGCAGTACTTC.